A selection of T cell receptor beta chains follows, all from one sample in a study of beta chain features in type 1 diabetes. Here immunoSEQ multiplex PCR was the method, and the copy in TCRdb shows in-frame clones only, minus some. The sample lists more than 100,000 clones; around 9% were seen once. The sample comprised central memory CD4+ T cells from blood. These receptors were collected from a young man with type 1 diabetes. Both conserved end residues are part of each CDR3. A D gene is named only where the DNA matches it firmly. Only part of the rows carry a size: once, few, many, or a class if the clone is expanded.

TRBD1	TRBV7-9	14	.	TRBJ1-1	TGTGCCAGCAGCTTGGCCGGGACAGGGATCGAAGCTTTCTTT	CASSLAGTGIEAFF
.	TRBV13	15	.	TRBJ2-1	TGTGCCAGCAGCTTTACAAACAGGGTCTACAATGAGCAGTTCTTC	CASSFTNRVYNEQFF
.	TRBV7-2	14	few	TRBJ1-3	TGTGCCAGCAGCTTAGGGGCTTCTGGAAACACCATATATTTT	CASSLGASGNTIYF
.	TRBV14	14	.	TRBJ2-1	TGTGCCAGCAGCCAACAGATAATAAACAATGAGCAGTTCTTC	CASSQQIINNEQFF
.	TRBV5-1	13	few	TRBJ2-3	TGCGCCAGCAGCCGGACAGCCACAGATACGCAGTATTTT	CASSRTATDTQYF
TRBD2	TRBV7-3	16	few	TRBJ2-5	TGTGCCAGCAGCCCAACCGGGACTAGCGGGGTGGAGACCCAGTACTTC	CASSPTGTSGVETQYF
TRBD1	TRBV5-4	14	few	TRBJ1-4	TGTGCCAGCAGCGTGACAGGGCAGGATGAAAAACTGTTTTTT	CASSVTGQDEKLFF
.	TRBV5-1	12	.	TRBJ2-1	TGCGCCAGCAGCTTGATAGCTAATGAGCAGTTCTTC	CASSLIANEQFF
TRBD1	TRBV27	16	few	TRBJ1-6	TGTGCCAGCAGTTTGGAAGGGGACAGTCATAATTCACCCCTCCACTTT	CASSLEGDSHNSPLHF
.	TRBV4-1	15	few	TRBJ2-7	TGCGCCAGCAGCCAAGGACTCCAGGGCCCCTACGAGCAGTACTTC	CASSQGLQGPYEQYF
TRBD1	TRBV7-8	17	few	TRBJ1-5	TGTGCCAGCAGCTTATTCGGAGCAGGGGGCGGGGGTCAGCCCCAGCATTTT	CASSLFGAGGGGQPQHF
.	TRBV2	16	.	TRBJ2-7	TGTGCCAGCAGTGAACAGGGTTCAAGTGTAGGGTACGAGCAGTACTTC	CASSEQGSSVGYEQYF
.	TRBV4-2	15	few	TRBJ2-1	TGTGCCAGCAGCCAAGAAAGTGGTGAGGGGAGGGAGCAGTTCTTC	CASSQESGEGREQFF
TRBD1	TRBV6-5	14	few	TRBJ1-3	TGTGCCACCACCGGATACAGGGGCAGAAACACCATATATTTT	CATTGYRGRNTIYF
TRBD1	TRBV7-9	17	.	TRBJ1-1	TGTGCCAGCAGCTTAGCGATGGGACAGGGGTTGAACACTGAAGCTTTCTTT	CASSLAMGQGLNTEAFF
.	TRBV20-1	11	.	TRBJ2-7	TGCAGTGCTGGACATTCCTACGAGCAGTACTTC	CSAGHSYEQYF
TRBD2	TRBV15	18	.	TRBJ2-1	TGTGCCACCAGCAGAGGCCTAGCGGGGGGGGCCCCCTACAATGAGCAGTTCTTC	CATSRGLAGGAPYNEQFF
.	TRBV6-5	12	.	TRBJ2-5	TGTGCCAGCAGTGAACAGTTAGAGACCCAGTACTTC	CASSEQLETQYF
.	TRBV6-5	15	.	TRBJ2-6	TGTGCCAGCAACCTAAACAGGGCTGGGGCCAACGTCCTGACTTTC	CASNLNRAGANVLTF
TRBD2	TRBV19	16	.	TRBJ2-3	TGTGCCAGTAGTCGGACTAGCGGTGCTAGCACAGATACGCAGTATTTT	CASSRTSGASTDTQYF
TRBD2	TRBV2	14	many	TRBJ2-1	TGTGCCAGCACCCGGGGGGGGAACTACAATGAGCAGTTCTTC	CASTRGGNYNEQFF
TRBD2	TRBV5-4	15	.	TRBJ2-7	TGTGCCAGCAGCTTGGGTGGACTAGCGGGTTACGAGCAGTACTTC	CASSLGGLAGYEQYF
.	TRBV14	13	few	TRBJ2-7	TGTGCCAGCAGCCGAGGGAATGTCGAAGAGCAGTACTTC	CASSRGNVEEQYF
.	TRBV7-2	14	.	TRBJ1-1	TGTGCCAGCAGCTTAGCGCTTGCGGGGGCGGGGGCTTTCTTT	CASSLALAGAGAFF
.	TRBV9	14	.	TRBJ1-2	TGTGCCAGCAGCGCAAGTCAGGGCCCCTATGGCTACACCTTC	CASSASQGPYGYTF
.	TRBV30	11	.	TRBJ1-3	TGTGCCTGGAGCCTCGGAAACACCATATATTTT	CAWSLGNTIYF
.	TRBV28	14	few	TRBJ1-2	TGTGCCAGCAGTTTAGCGACAGTCCACTATGGCTACACCTTC	CASSLATVHYGYTF
.	TRBV30	15	.	TRBJ2-2	TGTGCCGGAGTGAGGGGGTACGCGAACACCGGGGAGCTGTTTTTT	CAGVRGYANTGELFF
.	TRBV5-5	17	.	TRBJ2-3	TGTGCCAGCAGCTTGGCAGTCCAGGCGATGCCCACAGATACGCAGTATTTT	CASSLAVQAMPTDTQYF
.	TRBV18	15	few	TRBJ1-1	TGTGCCAGCTCATCACAGGCTCCGGGGAACACTGAAGCTTTCTTT	CASSSQAPGNTEAFF
TRBD2	TRBV5-1	16	few	TRBJ2-3	TGCGCCAGCAGCCCACACACTAGCGGGGGCCAAGATACGCAGTATTTT	CASSPHTSGGQDTQYF
.	TRBV29-1	11	few	TRBJ1-1	TGCGCCGGGACACGGGACACTGAAGCTTTCTTT	CAGTRDTEAFF
.	TRBV7-9	12	.	TRBJ1-2	TGTGCCAGCAGCCGCCTACCCGGGGGCTACACCTTC	CASSRLPGGYTF
.	TRBV5-4	14	few	TRBJ2-5	TGTGCCAGCAGCTCCCCAGGGGGGCAAGAGACCCAGTACTTC	CASSSPGGQETQYF
.	TRBV4-1	14	few	TRBJ2-3	TGCGCCAGCTCTGCGGCGTCGTCTACAGATACGCAGTATTTT	CASSAASSTDTQYF
.	TRBV7-9	16	few	TRBJ2-2	TGTGCCAGCAGCTTAAGGGCGGGACCCGGCGCCGGGGAGCTGTTTTTT	CASSLRAGPGAGELFF
TRBD1	TRBV2	13	.	TRBJ1-2	TGTGCCAGCACTTCGGGACAGGGAAATGGCTACACCTTC	CASTSGQGNGYTF
TRBD2	TRBV29-1	11	few	TRBJ2-5	TGCAGCGTTGAAGGAGCGGGGAGGGGGTACTTC	CSVEGAGRGYF
.	TRBV4-3	16	.	TRBJ2-7	TGCGCCAGCAGCCAAGAGCTGCGGGCTGAGGTCGACGAGCAGTACTTC	CASSQELRAEVDEQYF
TRBD1	TRBV30	15	few	TRBJ1-6	TGTGCCTGGAGTTACCGGGACAGGGGGAATTCACCCCTCCACTTT	CAWSYRDRGNSPLHF
.	TRBV25-1	12	few	TRBJ2-1	TGTGCCAGCAGCCTAACTAGCACTGAGCAGTTCTTC	CASSLTSTEQFF
TRBD1	TRBV7-3	14	few	TRBJ2-3	TGTGCCAGCAGCCCGGACAGGGCAGGGGATACGCAGTATTTT	CASSPDRAGDTQYF
.	TRBV6-6	13	.	TRBJ2-1	TGTGCCAGCAGTTTGACTAGGGACAATGAGCAGTTCTTC	CASSLTRDNEQFF
.	TRBV23-1	14	.	TRBJ1-5	TGCGCCAGCAGTCAATCGGCAGGGAATCAGCCCCAGCATTTT	CASSQSAGNQPQHF
TRBD1	TRBV6-5	14	few	TRBJ2-5	TGTGCCAGCAGTTGGACAGGGTACCAAGAGACCCAGTACTTC	CASSWTGYQETQYF
.	TRBV7-7	14	few	TRBJ2-5	TGTGCTAGCAGCTTAAACCCGGGGTCGGAAACCCAGTACTTC	CASSLNPGSETQYF
TRBD2	TRBV11-2	14	.	TRBJ2-1	TGTGCCAGCGGGACTAGCTCCTCCTACAATGAGCAGTTCTTC	CASGTSSSYNEQFF
.	TRBV4-2	14	.	TRBJ1-6	TGTGCCAGCAGCCAAGATCGGGTTAATTCACCCCTCCACTTT	CASSQDRVNSPLHF
TRBD2	TRBV5-4	15	.	TRBJ2-1	TGTGCCAGCACCGAGACTAGCGGCCTCTACAATGAGCAGTTCTTC	CASTETSGLYNEQFF
.	TRBV19	15	.	TRBJ2-7	TGTGCCAGTAGTCCGGGACTGAGCGGTTCCTACGAGCAGTACTTC	CASSPGLSGSYEQYF
.	TRBV25-1	15	few	TRBJ1-5	TGTGCCAGCAGTGAATTTGCAGGCGACAATCAGCCCCAGCATTTT	CASSEFAGDNQPQHF
.	TRBV7-9	12	many	TRBJ1-1	TGTGCCAGCAGCTACAGCGGAACTGAAGCTTTCTTT	CASSYSGTEAFF
TRBD1	TRBV10-3	13	.	TRBJ1-1	TGTGCCATATTGGGGACAGAGAACACTGAAGCTTTCTTT	CAILGTENTEAFF
.	TRBV20-1	11	few	TRBJ1-2	TGCAGCCCGGGCGGGATAGATGGCTACACCTTC	CSPGGIDGYTF
TRBD1	TRBV4-1	14	.	TRBJ1-6	TGCGCCAGCAGCCAGACAGGGGGAGGTTCACCCCTCCACTTT	CASSQTGGGSPLHF